Shown below are 4 T cell receptor beta chains from a single sample sequenced in a study of blood T cell repertoires in COVID-19. TCRdb keeps only in-frame clones here, not all; method: immunoSEQ multiplex PCR. The sample includes some 180,000 clones, more than 75% of them seen just once. Material: peripheral blood. The receptors were gathered from a woman aged 45-65 years with active or convalescent COVID-19.

This clone was observed a handful of times. V and J are TRBV6-1 and TRBJ2-5, with 7 bases matching TRBD2. V lost 1 base, J lost 2 bases, and 1 base stayed unmatched. The CDR3 has 14 residues. The germline V gene encodes CDR1 MNHNS and CDR2 SASEGT. CDR3 loop: CASSEGGGQETQYF. DNA for the CDR3: TGTGCCAGCAGTGAAGGGGGGGGACAAGAGACCCAGTACTTC.

The V and J genes are TRBV30 and TRBJ1-6; a weak D match, TRBD1 (6 bases). Germline V gene lookup returns CDR1 GTSNPN and CDR2 SVGIG (reference sequence). This CDR3 spans 14 amino acids. V was cut by 5 bases and J by 8 bases, with 16 bases left in between. CDR3 protein: CAWGHRARDSPLHF. CDR3 coding DNA: TGTGCCTGGGGTCACAGGGCTCGGGATTCACCCCTCCACTTT.

The chain joins TRBV28 to TRBJ2-7; D perhaps matches TRBD2 (5 bases). The CDR3 covers 14 residues. The germline V gene encodes CDR1 MDHEN and CDR2 SYDVKM. The ends were cut back, 3 bases at V and 6 bases at J, with 15 bases in the middle. The CDR3 loop is CASSLALVAGEQYF. In DNA, the CDR3 is TGTGCCAGCAGTTTGGCCCTCGTGGCGGGCGAGCAGTACTTC.

This clone appeared a few times. The gene calls are TRBV6-5 and TRBJ2-5; 7 positions match TRBD2. The CDR3 loop spans 13 amino acids. CDR1 MNHEY and CDR2 SVGAGI come from the germline V gene. V dropped 5 bases and J dropped 6; count of bases not matched to a gene: 6. CDR3 residues: CASSPGLGKTQYF. For the CDR3, the DNA is TGTGCCAGCAGTCCCGGACTAGGGAAGACCCAGTACTTC.